The 15 T cell receptor beta chains below come from one sample, sequenced in a study of cytomegalovirus exposure and HLA in healthy donors (dated 2017 in TCRdb). Receptor amplification or capture employed the immunoSEQ multiplex PCR assay. TCRdb retrieved this table from immuneACCESS and kept in-frame rearrangements only. Not all clones are present; in checked studies, unresolved V genes account for under half, and no reason is known for the remainder. Recorded for this sample are over 250,000 clones; about 86% of them occurred a single time. Together, the top ten hold less than 1.2% of the sample. The source material was PBMCs. The origin of the receptors is a young woman in good health and CMV-seronegative.

The chain links TRBV27 to TRBJ1-1; 8 bases line up with TRBD1. The CDR3 loop spans 14 amino acids. The ends lost 6 bases at V and 2 bases at J; junction bases unmatched: 5. From germline, CDR1 is MNHEY and CDR2 SMNVEV (reference sequence). CDR3 sequence: CASRTTGGNTEAFF. The CDR3 DNA reads as TGTGCCAGCAGGACAACAGGGGGAAACACTGAAGCTTTCTTT.

This chain connects TRBV6-5 to TRBJ1-2; weak D call: TRBD1 (5 bases). Germline-derived CDR1 and CDR2 are MNHEY and SVGAGI. The V gene lost 6 bases and the J gene lost 4 bases, with 18 bases spanning the gap. This CDR3 is 15 amino acids long. The DNA of the CDR3 is TGTGCCAGCAGCCCACGCGGGGACGGATTCTATGGCTACACCTTC. This sequence encodes CASSPRGDGFYGYTF.

This chain links TRBV7-9 with TRBJ1-2; D possibly corresponds to TRBD1 (5 bases). V lost 2 bases, J lost 3 bases, and 13 bases lay in between. The CDR3 contains 15 residues. Germline CDR1 reads SEHNR; CDR2 reads FQNEAQ (reference sequence). CDR3 nucleotide sequence: TGTGCCAGCAGCTTATATGGGGGGATAGACTATGGCTACACCTTC. Encoded protein: CASSLYGGIDYGYTF. The full variable domain, rest sourced from reference TRBV7-9 and TRBJ1-2, is DTGVSQNPRHKITKRGQNVTFRCDPISEHNRLYWYRQTLGQGPEFLTYFQNEAQLEKSRLLSDRFSAERPKGSFSTLEIQRTEQGDSAMYLCASSLYGGIDYGYTFGSGTRLTVV.

The chain recombines TRBV29-1 with TRBJ2-1, with D maybe TRBD1 (6 bases). The V end lost 4 bases, the J end lost 5 bases, and 12 bases lay between the germline ends. There are 13 residues in the CDR3. Germline CDR1 is SQVTM and CDR2 is ANQGSEA. This CDR3 is CSVVRTENNEQFF. CDR3 in DNA: TGCAGCGTTGTGCGGACAGAGAACAATGAGCAGTTCTTC.

The V gene is TRBV10-3, the J gene TRBJ2-7, with D possibly being TRBD1 (5 bases). Germline V gene data show CDR1 as ENHRY and CDR2 as SYGVKD. With 2 bases removed from V and 3 bases from J, the gap between germline ends came to 17 bases. The CDR3 totals 16 residues. CDR3 DNA: TGTGCCATCAGTGAGGTTAGGGGTCCTTCCTTCTACGAGCAGTACTTC. Translating it yields CAISEVRGPSFYEQYF.

The V gene is TRBV4-3, the J gene TRBJ1-2; a weak D match, TRBD1 (6 bases). The germline CDR1 and CDR2 sequences are LGHNA and YSLEER. V lost 4 bases and J 6 bases, leaving 18 bases between the germline ends. The CDR3 is 15 amino acids. The CDR3, as DNA: TGCGCCAGCAGCCGCAGGGACACCCGGTCGGATGGCTACACCTTC. Translating gives CASSRRDTRSDGYTF.

The gene calls are TRBV11-2 and TRBJ2-7, with 7 bases identical to TRBD1. The V segment lost 5 bases and the J segment 3 bases; nucleotides outside the gene matches: 7. Per germline, CDR1 SGHAT and CDR2 FQNNGV. This CDR3 has 14 amino acids. Here the CDR3 DNA reads TGTGCCAGCAGCCCTCAATCAGGGGGCTACGAGCAGTACTTC. This sequence encodes CASSPQSGGYEQYF.

The gene calls are TRBV7-8 and TRBJ2-1; D may be TRBD2 (6 bases). Trimming took 5 bases from V and 12 from J, leaving 20 bases between them. Germline CDR1 SGHVS, CDR2 FQNEAQ. The CDR3 contains 14 residues. The CDR3 loop is CASSTTGLRDLQFF. CDR3 in DNA: TGTGCCAGCAGCACAACGGGACTCCGGGATTTGCAGTTCTTC. Full variable domain (outside the CDR3, taken from reference TRBV7-8 and TRBJ2-1): GAGVSQSPRYKVAKRGQDVALRCDPISGHVSLFWYQQALGQGPEFLTYFQNEAQLDKSGLPSDRFFAERPEGSVSTLKIQRTQQEDSAVYLCASSTTGLRDLQFFGPGTRLTVL.

The rearrangement joins TRBV6-6 to TRBJ2-7; D call uncertain. The V end was cut by 2 bases, the J end by 3 bases, with 17 bases between. The germline V gene has CDR1 MNHNY and CDR2 SVGAGI (reference sequence). The CDR3 covers 16 residues. The CDR3: CASSYKAPGDFYEQYF. The CDR3 DNA sequence: TGTGCCAGCAGTTACAAAGCGCCCGGAGATTTCTACGAGCAGTACTTC.

DNA for the CDR3: TGCAGCGTGTCCCGACAGGGTAGGGACACTGAAGCTTTCTTT. Translated: CSVSRQGRDTEAFF. V gene TRBV29-1 combines with J gene TRBJ1-1, with 7 bases identical to TRBD1. The V gene end was trimmed by 6 bases and the J gene end by 3 bases; junction bases not matched to a gene: 10. This CDR3 contains 14 residues. Germline V gene sequence: CDR1 SQVTM, CDR2 ANQGSEA. Full variable domain (remainder filled in from reference TRBV29-1 and TRBJ1-1): SAVISQKPSRDICQRGTSLTIQCQVDSQVTMMFWYRQQPGQSLTLIATANQGSEATYESGFVIDKFPISRPNLTFSTLTVSNMSPEDSSIYLCSVSRQGRDTEAFFGQGTRLTVV.

The rearrangement uses TRBV7-2 and TRBJ2-3, with D possibly TRBD2 on 5 matching bases. CDR3 length equals 15 residues. The V end was cut by 5 bases, the J end by 1 base, with 13 bases between. The germline V gene has CDR1 SGHTA and CDR2 FQGNSA. CDR3 residues: CASSPREGGTDTQYF. Written as DNA, the CDR3 is TGTGCCAGCAGCCCCCGAGAGGGCGGCACAGATACGCAGTATTTT.

The chain links TRBV7-2 to TRBJ2-1; tentatively, D is TRBD2 (6 bases). Germline CDR1 is SGHTA and CDR2 is FQGNSA. Trimming shortened V by 5 bases and J by 4 bases, and 15 bases separated the two germline ends. This CDR3 is 15 amino acids long. DNA for the CDR3: TGTGCCAGCAGCAACACGGTCGGGGGTTACAATGAGCAGTTCTTC. This gives the protein CASSNTVGGYNEQFF.

DNA for the CDR3: TGTGCCAGCAGCTTCGGGCAAGAGACCCAGTACTTC. Encoded protein: CASSFGQETQYF. The chain is built from TRBV5-4 and TRBJ2-5; D is unresolved. Per germline, CDR1 SGHNT and CDR2 YYREEE (reference sequence). V was trimmed by 2 bases and J by 2 bases, leaving 4 bases between them. CDR3 size: 12 residues.

V gene TRBV4-1 combines with J gene TRBJ1-5; D unresolved. The CDR3 is 13 residues long. The V gene lost 3 bases and the J gene lost 6 bases, with 9 bases spanning the gap. From germline, CDR1 is MGHRA and CDR2 YSYEKL. The CDR3 region has the DNA TGCGCCAGCAGCCAGTTCCCAGGTCAGCCCCAGCATTTT. Translation: CASSQFPGQPQHF.

The rearrangement uses TRBV4-3 and TRBJ1-6, with D possibly being TRBD1 (6 bases). Trimming took 0 bases from V and 6 from J, leaving 9 bases between them. The CDR3 is 15 amino acids. The germline gives CDR1 LGHNA, CDR2 YSLEER. The CDR3: CASSQDTGINSPLHF. In nucleotides, the CDR3 is TGCGCCAGCAGCCAAGATACAGGGATTAATTCACCCCTCCACTTT.